These 27 T cell receptor beta chains share one sample of origin, sequenced in a study of T cells in pancreatic ductal adenocarcinoma. Sequencing was performed with immunoSEQ multiplex PCR; in TCRdb, only in-frame clones are kept and a portion is missing. This sample has over 90,000 clones, with about 96% found just once. The selected patients with pancreatic ductal adenocarcinoma had surgery but no neoadjuvant therapy. Source material: PBMCs. The receptor source for this set is a human donor with pancreatic ductal adenocarcinoma.

This rearrangement joins TRBV28 to TRBJ2-3; TRBD2 matches 10 bases. Looked up from germline, CDR1 is MDHEN and CDR2 is SYDVKM. The CDR3 contains 15 residues. The V gene end was trimmed by 1 base and the J gene end by 3 bases; junction bases not matched to a gene: 1. The CDR3: CASSLLAGGTDTQYF. CDR3 DNA: TGTGCCAGCAGTTTATTAGCGGGAGGTACAGATACGCAGTATTTT. Together with reference TRBV28 and TRBJ2-3, the CDR3 gives the full variable domain: DVKVTQSSRYLVKRTGEKVFLECVQDMDHENMFWYRQDPGLGLRLIYFSYDVKMKEKGDIPEGYSVSREKKERFSLILESASTNQTSMYLCASSLLAGGTDTQYFGPGTRLTVL.

The CDR3 spells CASSQADSYEQYF. The CDR3 DNA reads as TGTGCCAGCAGCCAAGCTGACAGCTACGAGCAGTACTTC. The chain links TRBV4-2 to TRBJ2-7, with D possibly TRBD1 on 5 matching bases. CDR3 length equals 13 residues. V lost 1 base and J lost 3, with 7 bases in between. CDR1 is LGHNA and CDR2 is YNFKEQ in the germline V gene.

The chain links TRBV28 to TRBJ1-4; perhaps TRBD1 as D (5 bases). The CDR3 runs 15 residues. Germline CDR1 MDHEN, CDR2 SYDVKM. V gave up 6 bases and J gave up 5 bases, with 16 bases separating them. CDR3 in amino acids: CASSYSGTWNEKLFF. CDR3 coding DNA: TGTGCCAGCAGCTACTCCGGGACTTGGAATGAAAAACTGTTTTTT.

This chain uses TRBV10-3 with TRBJ1-5; 10 bases are shared with TRBD1. The CDR3 runs to 14 residues. Germline values: CDR1 ENHRY, CDR2 SYGVKD. The V and J ends lost 3 bases and 7 bases, in that order; junction bases with no gene match: 3. The CDR3 spells CAISDGQGDQPQHF. The CDR3 nucleotides read TGTGCCATCAGTGATGGACAGGGGGACCAGCCCCAGCATTTT.

The V gene is TRBV28, the J gene TRBJ2-7, with a tentative D call TRBD1 (5 bases). Germline CDR1 is MDHEN and CDR2 is SYDVKM. The CDR3 is 12 amino acids. Trimming took 10 bases from V and 3 from J, leaving 13 bases between them. The chain's CDR3 is CAIPGWDYEQYF. In DNA, the CDR3 is TGTGCCATCCCAGGGTGGGACTACGAGCAGTACTTC.

This chain uses TRBV4-1 with TRBJ2-7, with D possibly being TRBD1 (6 bases). The CDR3 totals 15 residues. Per the germline V gene, CDR1 is MGHRA and CDR2 is YSYEKL. The V gene lost 2 bases and the J gene lost 3 bases, with 14 bases spanning the gap. The DNA of the CDR3 is TGCGCCAGCAGCCAAAGCCACGACAGGCTCTACGAGCAGTACTTC. It codes for CASSQSHDRLYEQYF.

The rearrangement joins TRBV27 to TRBJ2-1; 13 bases agree with TRBD2. The J segment lost 5 bases and the V segment lost 6 bases, leaving 7 bases of the junction unmatched. Germline assignment: CDR1 MNHEY and CDR2 SMNVEV (reference sequence). The CDR3 extends over 16 amino acids. As DNA, the CDR3 is TGTGCCAGCAGCCGACCAGGGACTAGCGGGGACAATGAGCAGTTCTTC. It is translated as CASSRPGTSGDNEQFF.

The chain is built from TRBV11-2 and TRBJ2-5, with a possible D match to TRBD2 (6 bases). V was shortened by 0 bases and J by 3 bases, with 11 bases between the two germline ends. The CDR3 totals 15 residues. Germline V gives CDR1 SGHAT, CDR2 FQNNGV. The CDR3 DNA follows: TGTGCCAGCAGCTTAGAGTTAGCGGTCAAAGAGACCCAGTACTTC. The encoded protein is CASSLELAVKETQYF.

The chain carries TRBV28 and TRBJ2-3, with D possibly being TRBD2 (6 bases). This CDR3 is built from 14 residues. Germline V gene sequence: CDR1 MDHEN, CDR2 SYDVKM. Trimming pared 9 bases from V and 2 bases from J, leaving 15 bases between. DNA for the CDR3: TGTGCCAGTTCCGATAGCGGAAACACAGATACGCAGTATTTT. This translates into CASSDSGNTDTQYF.

V gene TRBV13 combines with J gene TRBJ2-7, with TRBD2 matching 7 bases. This CDR3 has 14 residues. CDR1 and CDR2 (germline): PRHDT, FYEKMQ (reference sequence). The V gene end was trimmed by 4 bases and the J gene end by 3 bases; junction bases not matched to a gene: 6. CDR3 in DNA: TGTGCCAGCAGCTCCCGGGGGGTCGGCTACGAGCAGTACTTC. This encodes CASSSRGVGYEQYF.

The rearrangement joins TRBV11-2 to TRBJ2-5, with 8 bases matching TRBD1. After removal of 5 bases from V and 4 bases from J, the junction contained 12 bases not matched to a gene. This CDR3 has 16 residues. The V gene's germline CDR1 is SGHAT and CDR2 FQNNGV. CDR3 residues: CASSIAGDRKAETQYF. DNA of the CDR3: TGTGCCAGCAGCATTGCCGGGGACAGGAAGGCAGAGACCCAGTACTTC.

This chain joins TRBV5-1 and TRBJ2-2, with 9 bases that match TRBD1. The CDR3 loop spans 18 amino acids. The junction had 10 bases not matched to a gene; V was cut back by 3 bases and J by 1 base. The germline gives CDR1 SGHRS, CDR2 YFSETQ. Here the CDR3 reads CASSSLRQGGLNTGELFF. Written as DNA, the CDR3 is TGCGCCAGCAGCTCACTTCGACAGGGGGGGCTGAACACCGGGGAGCTGTTTTTT.

The CDR3 DNA reads TGTGCCAGCAGTTTCCAGGGGCACGGCACTGAAGCTTTCTTT. Translated, it gives CASSFQGHGTEAFF. V gene TRBV27 combines with J gene TRBJ1-1, with D possibly being TRBD1 (6 bases). Germline V gene sequence: CDR1 MNHEY, CDR2 SMNVEV (reference sequence). Trimming pared 3 bases from V and 4 bases from J, leaving 12 bases between. This CDR3 contains 14 residues.

The chain has TRBV2 and TRBJ2-6; D is perhaps TRBD1 (6 bases). Looked up from germline, CDR1 is SNHLY and CDR2 is FYNNEI. V was cut by 10 bases and J by 4 bases, with 14 bases left in between. This CDR3 has 14 residues. In DNA form, the CDR3 reads TGTGCCATCCAGACAGGTTCCGGGGCCAACGTCCTGACTTTC. It translates to CAIQTGSGANVLTF. Full variable domain (missing parts from reference TRBV2 and TRBJ2-6): EPEVTQTPSHQVTQMGQEVILRCVPISNHLYFYWYRQILGQKVEFLVSFYNNEISEKSEIFDDQFSVERPDGSNFTLKIRSTKLEDSAMYFCAIQTGSGANVLTFGAGSRLTVL.

The chain is built from TRBV5-4 and TRBJ1-5; D is undetermined. Germline CDR1 SGHNT, CDR2 YYREEE (reference sequence). CDR3 length equals 14 residues. V was cut by 4 bases and J by 2 bases, with 10 bases left in between. CDR3 sequence (DNA): TGTGCCAGCAGCGAGGGAGGGCGCAATCAGCCCCAGCATTTT. Translating it yields CASSEGGRNQPQHF. The full variable domain, with the rest looked up from reference TRBV5-4 and TRBJ1-5, is ETGVTQSPTHLIKTRGQQVTLRCSSQSGHNTVSWYQQALGQGPQFIFQYYREEENGRGNFPPRFSGLQFPNYSSELNVNALELDDSALYLCASSEGGRNQPQHFGDGTRLSIL.

The rearrangement joins TRBV10-2 to TRBJ2-7; weak D call: TRBD1 (5 bases). Germline V gene data show CDR1 as WSHSY and CDR2 as SAAADI. The CDR3 is 13 amino acids. The ends were cut back, 6 bases at V and 2 bases at J, with 11 bases in the middle. The CDR3 loop reads CASSAGWPYEQYF. The DNA for the CDR3 is TGCGCCAGCAGCGCAGGGTGGCCCTACGAGCAGTACTTC.

The rearrangement uses TRBV11-2 and TRBJ2-7; TRBD2 aligns across 10 bases. Unmatched junction bases numbered 4, after V lost 1 base and J lost 7 bases. The CDR3 runs 14 residues. The V gene's germline CDR1 is SGHAT and CDR2 FQNNGV. This CDR3 reads CASSLGTSGREQYF. The CDR3 DNA follows: TGTGCCAGCAGCTTAGGGACTAGCGGTAGAGAGCAGTACTTC.

The chain combines TRBV4-3 with TRBJ2-5; 16 bases line up with TRBD2. V lost 0 bases and J lost 3; bases outside the gene matches: 4. CDR1 LGHNA and CDR2 YSLEER come from the germline V gene. This CDR3 comprises 18 residues. For the CDR3, the DNA is TGCGCCAGCAGCCAAGATAGGGGACTAGCGGGAGGGAAAGAGACCCAGTACTTC. It encodes CASSQDRGLAGGKETQYF.

This clone was observed a single time. J is TRBJ2-3 and V is TRBV4-2; 8 nucleotides agree with TRBD2. The CDR3 is 17 amino acids. V dropped 1 base and J dropped 2; count of bases not matched to a gene: 8. Germline CDR1 and CDR2: LGHNA and YNFKEQ. Here the CDR3 DNA reads TGTGCCAGCAGCCAAGGGTTACTAGCGGTACTCACAGATACGCAGTATTTT. Amino acid sequence: CASSQGLLAVLTDTQYF.

The chain links TRBV5-4 to TRBJ2-1; 10 bases match TRBD2. In germline, CDR1 is SGHNT, CDR2 YYREEE (reference sequence). The J segment lost 2 bases and the V segment lost 4 bases, leaving 3 bases of the junction unmatched. CDR3 length: 15 amino acids. The CDR3 here is CASSRTSGAYNEQFF. The CDR3 DNA sequence: TGTGCCAGCAGCCGGACTAGCGGAGCCTACAATGAGCAGTTCTTC.

The V gene is TRBV19, the J gene TRBJ2-7; 7 bases line up with TRBD1. Germline trimming cut 5 bases from V and 2 bases from J; bases unmatched to any gene: 6. Germline V gene data show CDR1 as LNHDA and CDR2 as SQIVND (reference sequence). The CDR3 loop spans 14 amino acids. Here the CDR3 DNA reads TGTGCCAGTAGTGAGGGGGCAACTCCCTACGAGCAGTACTTC. It specifies CASSEGATPYEQYF.

The chain joins TRBV4-2 to TRBJ1-1; TRBD1 matches at 7 bases. The V gene end was trimmed by 4 bases and the J gene end by 4 bases; junction bases not matched to a gene: 9. The CDR3 runs to 15 residues. CDR1 and CDR2 from the germline V gene are LGHNA and YNFKEQ. CDR3 bases: TGTGCCAGCAGCCGGGGATACAGGGGAGGCACTGAAGCTTTCTTT. This translates into CASSRGYRGGTEAFF.

This chain joins TRBV9 and TRBJ2-2; D possibly corresponds to TRBD2 (7 bases). From germline, CDR1 is SGDLS and CDR2 YYNGEE. The V end lost 9 bases, the J end lost 10 bases, and 16 bases lay between the germline ends. This CDR3 is 12 amino acids long. The chain's CDR3 is CAKGGAPSELFF. In DNA, the CDR3 is TGTGCCAAGGGGGGGGCTCCTTCGGAGCTGTTTTTT.

The V gene is TRBV11-3, the J gene TRBJ2-7, with a tentative D call TRBD2 (5 bases). Trimming left V 1 base short and J 0 bases short, with 10 bases between. The CDR3 consists of 15 residues. From germline, CDR1 is SGHNT and CDR2 YENEEA. CDR3 loop: CASSLADSSSYEQYF. CDR3 DNA sequence: TGTGCCAGCAGCTTAGCGGACTCAAGCTCCTACGAGCAGTACTTC.

The V and J genes are TRBV29-1 and TRBJ2-1, with TRBD2 identical over 14 bases. The CDR3 is 16 amino acids. V lost 4 bases, J lost 6 bases, and 8 bases stayed unmatched. Germline V gene sequence: CDR1 SQVTM, CDR2 ANQGSEA. CDR3 sequence: CSVVLKGLAGANEQFF. The CDR3 coding sequence is TGCAGCGTTGTATTGAAGGGACTAGCGGGGGCCAATGAGCAGTTCTTC.

The genes are TRBV10-3 and TRBJ2-5, with 13 bases aligning to TRBD2. V was clipped by 6 bases and J by 5 bases; unmatched bases: 6. The germline gives CDR1 ENHRY, CDR2 SYGVKD. The CDR3 sequence is 15 residues long. The DNA for the CDR3 is TGTGCCATCAGCCCACTAGCGGGAGGGCTGGAGACCCAGTACTTC. It codes for CAISPLAGGLETQYF.

The chain is built from TRBV28 and TRBJ2-7, with 9 bases aligning to TRBD2. The CDR3 extends over 16 amino acids. V lost 5 bases, J lost 0 bases, and 8 bases stayed unmatched. Germline V gives CDR1 MDHEN, CDR2 SYDVKM. The CDR3 sequence is CASSQLAGTRSYEQYF. The CDR3 nucleotides read TGTGCCAGCAGTCAACTAGCGGGTACCCGCTCCTACGAGCAGTACTTC.